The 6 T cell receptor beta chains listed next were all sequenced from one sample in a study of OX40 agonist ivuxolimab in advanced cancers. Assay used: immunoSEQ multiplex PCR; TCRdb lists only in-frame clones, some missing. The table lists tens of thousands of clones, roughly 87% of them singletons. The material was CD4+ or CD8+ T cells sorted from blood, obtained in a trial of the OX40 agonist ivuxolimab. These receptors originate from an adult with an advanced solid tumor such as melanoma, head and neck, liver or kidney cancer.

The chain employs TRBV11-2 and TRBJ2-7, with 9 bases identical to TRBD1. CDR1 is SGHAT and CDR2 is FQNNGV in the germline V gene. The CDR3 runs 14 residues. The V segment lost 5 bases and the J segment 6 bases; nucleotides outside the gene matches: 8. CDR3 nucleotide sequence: TGTGCCAGCAGCCTGGGACAGGGAAGGGGCGAGCAGTACTTC. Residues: CASSLGQGRGEQYF.

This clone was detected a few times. CDR3 residues: CASSAGTSGVTDTQYF. DNA of the CDR3: TGTGCCAGCAGTGCGGGGACTAGCGGTGTCACAGATACGCAGTATTTT. The V call is TRBV2, the J call TRBJ2-3, with 11 bases matching TRBD2. Trimming took 4 bases from V and 2 from J; bases not matched to a gene: 5. The length of the CDR3 is 16 residues. CDR1 is SNHLY, CDR2 FYNNEI, per germline.

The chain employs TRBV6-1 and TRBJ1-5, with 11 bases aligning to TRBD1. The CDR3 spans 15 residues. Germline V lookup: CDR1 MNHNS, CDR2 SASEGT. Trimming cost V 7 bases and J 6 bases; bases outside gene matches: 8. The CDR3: CASNAGQGGIQPQHF. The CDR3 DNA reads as TGTGCCAGCAATGCGGGACAGGGGGGTATTCAGCCCCAGCATTTT.

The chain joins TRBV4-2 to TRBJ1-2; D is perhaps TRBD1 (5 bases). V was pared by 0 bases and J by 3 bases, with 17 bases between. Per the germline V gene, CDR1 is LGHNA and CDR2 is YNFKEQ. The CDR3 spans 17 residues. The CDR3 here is CASSQDLRSRDYYGYTF. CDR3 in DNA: TGTGCCAGCAGCCAAGATTTGCGGAGCAGGGACTACTATGGCTACACCTTC.

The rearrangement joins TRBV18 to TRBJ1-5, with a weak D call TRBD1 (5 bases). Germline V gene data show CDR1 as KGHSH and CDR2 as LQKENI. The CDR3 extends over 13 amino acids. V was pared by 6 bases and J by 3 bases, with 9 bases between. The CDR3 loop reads CASSGDINQPQHF. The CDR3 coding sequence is TGTGCCAGCTCGGGGGATATCAATCAGCCCCAGCATTTT.

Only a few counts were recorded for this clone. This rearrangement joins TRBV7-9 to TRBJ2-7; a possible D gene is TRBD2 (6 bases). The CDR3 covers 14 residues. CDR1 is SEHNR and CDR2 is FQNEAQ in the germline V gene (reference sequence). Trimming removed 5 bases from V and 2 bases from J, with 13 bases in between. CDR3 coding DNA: TGTGCCAGCAGCCGAGCCGAGCGGGCCTACGAGCAGTACTTC. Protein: CASSRAERAYEQYF.